Only one count was recorded for the clone carrying this TCR beta chain. What it binds is unknown. Sequence at one end of the junction differs from germline and may be a read error. Method: immunoSEQ multiplex PCR; TCRdb's copy keeps in-frame clones and lacks some. Of fewer than 75,000 clones detected, 80% appear once; the ten largest clones hold approximately 1.4%. The CDR3 spans 15 residues. Germline CDR1 reads SGDLS; CDR2 reads YYNGEE. The data stem from a study of T cell repertoires and HLA-DP antigens. Looking at the study overall: Pre-culture CD4+ samples used around 1,100 ng DNA versus roughly 200 ng for CD137+CD4+ sorts. Study-wide results and limits: Pre-culture clonality, roughly 0.04, was far below sorted CD137+ clonality of around 0.37.

What was sequenced was CD4+ T cells from PBMCs. This chain connects TRBV9 to TRBJ2-2; 11 bases are shared with TRBD2. This receptor was taken from a man in his 60s in good health and CMV-seronegative. The CDR3 DNA sequence: TGTGCCAGTAGCGGGGGGGCCCCGAACACCGGGGAGCTGTTTTTT. Its protein is CASSGGAPNTGELFF. Variable domain in full (rest from reference TRBV9 and TRBJ2-2): DSGVTQTPKHLITATGQRVTLRCSPRSGDLSVYWYQQSLDQGLQFLIQYYNGEERAKGNILERFSAQQFPDLHSELNLSSLELGDSALYFCASSGGAPNTGELFFGEGSRLTVL.